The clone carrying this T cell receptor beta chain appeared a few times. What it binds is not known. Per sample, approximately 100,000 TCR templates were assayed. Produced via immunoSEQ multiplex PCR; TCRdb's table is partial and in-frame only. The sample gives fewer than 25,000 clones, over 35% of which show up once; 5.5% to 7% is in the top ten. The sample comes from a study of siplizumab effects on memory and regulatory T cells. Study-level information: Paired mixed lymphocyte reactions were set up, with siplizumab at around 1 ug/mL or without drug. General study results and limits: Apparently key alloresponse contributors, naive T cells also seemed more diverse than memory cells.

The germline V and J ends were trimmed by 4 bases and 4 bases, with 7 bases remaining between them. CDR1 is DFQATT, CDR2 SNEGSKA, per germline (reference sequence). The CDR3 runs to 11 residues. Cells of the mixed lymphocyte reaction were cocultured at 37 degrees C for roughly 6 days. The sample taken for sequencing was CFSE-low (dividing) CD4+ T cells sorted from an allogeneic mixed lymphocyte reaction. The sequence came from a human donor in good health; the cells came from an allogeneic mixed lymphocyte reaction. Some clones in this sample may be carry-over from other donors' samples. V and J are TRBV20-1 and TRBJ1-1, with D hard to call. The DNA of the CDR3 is TGCAGTGCTACCGGGAGCACTGAAGCTTTCTTT. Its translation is CSATGSTEAFF.